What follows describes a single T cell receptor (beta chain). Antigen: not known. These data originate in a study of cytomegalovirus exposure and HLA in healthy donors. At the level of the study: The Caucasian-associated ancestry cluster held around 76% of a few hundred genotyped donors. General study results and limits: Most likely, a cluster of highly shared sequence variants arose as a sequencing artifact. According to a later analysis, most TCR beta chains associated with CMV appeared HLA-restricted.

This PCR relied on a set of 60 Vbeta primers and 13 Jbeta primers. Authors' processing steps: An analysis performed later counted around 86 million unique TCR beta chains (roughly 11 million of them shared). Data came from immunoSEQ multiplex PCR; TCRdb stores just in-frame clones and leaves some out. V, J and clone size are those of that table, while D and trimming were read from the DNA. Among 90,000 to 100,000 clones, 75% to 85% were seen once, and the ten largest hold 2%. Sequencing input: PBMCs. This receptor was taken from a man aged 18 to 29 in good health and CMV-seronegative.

CDR3 residues: CASSPRKGPNEKLFF. The CDR3 bases are TGTGCCAGCTCACCCCGCAAGGGGCCTAATGAAAAACTGTTTTTT. The chain recombines TRBV18 with TRBJ1-4; D might be TRBD1 (5 bases). The V gene lost 3 bases and the J gene lost 3 bases, with 11 bases spanning the gap. The CDR3 covers 15 residues. Per germline, CDR1 KGHSH and CDR2 LQKENI.